The T cell receptor beta chain described here comes from a study of T cells in localized non-small cell lung cancer. Sequenced by immunoSEQ multiplex PCR; TCRdb stores in-frame clones only, minus some. The sample consists of under 35,000 clones, about 90% of them appearing once. Study-wide findings and caveats: Uninvolved adjacent lung had higher T cell clonality than tumor and all other tissues.

Concerning this clone: Its matching antigen is unknown.

This receptor was identified in a woman between 40 and 69 years old with stage III lung adenocarcinoma. Sample: peripheral blood mononuclear cells, taken before any cancer treatment.

In DNA form, the CDR3 reads TGCAGCGCCGAAGACAGGGTCTATGGCTACACCTTC. Translation gives CSAEDRVYGYTF. This chain joins TRBV29-1 and TRBJ1-2, with TRBD1 matching 7 bases. The CDR3 spans 12 residues. V was clipped by 7 bases and J by 4 bases; unmatched bases: 6. CDR1 and CDR2 from the germline V gene are SQVTM and ANQGSEA.